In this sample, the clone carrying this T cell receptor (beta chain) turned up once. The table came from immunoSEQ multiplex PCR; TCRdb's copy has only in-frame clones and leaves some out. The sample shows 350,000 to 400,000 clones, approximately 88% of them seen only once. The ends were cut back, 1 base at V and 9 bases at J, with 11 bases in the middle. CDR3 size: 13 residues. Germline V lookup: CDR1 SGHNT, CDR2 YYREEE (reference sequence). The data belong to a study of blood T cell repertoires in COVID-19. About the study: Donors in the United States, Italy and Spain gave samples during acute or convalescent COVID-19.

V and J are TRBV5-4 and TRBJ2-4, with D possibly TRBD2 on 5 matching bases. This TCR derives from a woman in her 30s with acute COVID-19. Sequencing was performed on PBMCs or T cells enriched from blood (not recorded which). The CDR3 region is CASSLPGSGIQYF. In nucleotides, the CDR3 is TGTGCCAGCAGCTTGCCGGGGTCAGGCATTCAGTACTTC.